The 32 T cell receptor beta chains below were found in one sample sequenced in a study of PD-1 blockade in mismatch repair-deficient tumors (dated by TCRdb to about 2017). The library was made by the immunoSEQ multiplex PCR assay. TCRdb provides this immuneACCESS table in a form limited to in-frame rearrangements. Some clones are lacking; in checked studies, under half of them reflect an unresolved V gene, and why the rest are absent is not known. Counted in this sample were tens of thousands of clones; approximately 88% of them appeared once. Clones ranked in the top ten supply over 11% of the sample. This specimen consisted of peripheral blood, obtained 52 weeks after starting pembrolizumab. The receptors stem from an adult with mismatch repair-deficient cancer.

The V call is TRBV6-5, the J call TRBJ2-7; D uncertain. The CDR3 totals 11 residues. The germline V gene encodes CDR1 MNHEY and CDR2 SVGAGI. Trimming took off 5 bases at V and 2 bases at J, with 4 bases between the two ends. The CDR3 DNA is TGTGCCAGCAGTGAGACCTACGAGCAGTACTTC. This translates into CASSETYEQYF.

The chain has TRBV27 and TRBJ2-7, with D perhaps TRBD1 or TRBD2 (6 bases each). Germline CDR1 and CDR2: MNHEY and SMNVEV (reference sequence). V was cut by 2 bases and J by 2 bases, with 10 bases left in between. The CDR3 loop spans 14 amino acids. CDR3 nucleotide sequence: TGTGCCAGCAGTTTAAGGGGGGCTACCTACGAGCAGTACTTC. Protein: CASSLRGATYEQYF.

In its sample, this clone was seen a few times. The chain links TRBV4-1 to TRBJ1-2; the D is unclear. The CDR3 is 13 amino acids. The V end was cut by 1 base, the J end by 4 bases, with 7 bases between. Germline V gene sequence: CDR1 MGHRA, CDR2 YSYEKL. The DNA for the CDR3 is TGCGCCAGCAGCCAAGGAGGTCCCTATGGCTACACCTTC. This codes for CASSQGGPYGYTF.

This clone has only a few counts. V and J are TRBV30 and TRBJ2-7; 8 bases are shared with TRBD1. The CDR3 consists of 14 residues. CDR1 and CDR2 from the germline V gene are GTSNPN and SVGIG (reference sequence). V lost 1 base to trimming and J lost 2 bases; unmatched junction nucleotides: 4. CDR3 amino acids: CAWSDPGGAYEQYF. The CDR3 DNA is TGTGCCTGGAGTGACCCAGGGGGCGCCTACGAGCAGTACTTC.

This chain links TRBV6-1 with TRBJ2-1; D might be TRBD2 (6 bases). Between the trimmed V and J ends, which lost 0 bases and 1 base, there was a span of 10 bases. CDR1 is MNHNS and CDR2 is SASEGT in the germline V gene. CDR3 length: 16 residues. The DNA of the CDR3 is TGTGCCAGCAGTGAAGCCGGGAGTTGGTCCTACAATGAGCAGTTCTTC. Its protein product is CASSEAGSWSYNEQFF.

This chain joins TRBV29-1 and TRBJ1-2; D unclear. From germline, CDR1 is SQVTM and CDR2 ANQGSEA. V dropped 2 bases and J dropped 4 bases, with 17 bases sitting between them. The CDR3 length is 15 residues. The chain's CDR3 is CSVERAATAGYGYTF. The CDR3 nucleotides are TGCAGCGTTGAACGAGCTGCTACGGCCGGCTATGGCTACACCTTC. Together with reference TRBV29-1 and TRBJ1-2, the CDR3 gives the full variable domain: SAVISQKPSRDICQRGTSLTIQCQVDSQVTMMFWYRQQPGQSLTLIATANQGSEATYESGFVIDKFPISRPNLTFSTLTVSNMSPEDSSIYLCSVERAATAGYGYTFGSGTRLTVV.

V is TRBV28 and J is TRBJ2-4; D is perhaps TRBD1 (6 bases). The germline V and J ends were trimmed by 6 bases and 5 bases, with 20 bases remaining between them. Germline V CDR1 and CDR2: MDHEN, SYDVKM. The CDR3 is 16 amino acids. DNA of the CDR3: TGTGCCAGCAGCGCTGTGGGACACACTATTGAAAACATTCAGTACTTC. It yields the protein CASSAVGHTIENIQYF.

The V gene is TRBV30, the J gene TRBJ2-2; a weak D match, TRBD1 (6 bases). V lost 2 bases to trimming and J lost 7 bases, with 11 bases between them. Germline lookup yields CDR1 GTSNPN and CDR2 SVGIG (reference sequence). This CDR3 contains 13 residues. CDR3 protein: CAWSYRVLGELFF. CDR3 nucleotides: TGTGCCTGGAGTTACAGGGTGCTCGGGGAGCTGTTTTTT.

The rearrangement uses TRBV9 and TRBJ2-1; 10 nucleotides match TRBD2. This CDR3 comprises 15 residues. Trimming cost V 3 bases and J 3 bases; bases outside gene matches: 3. Per germline, CDR1 SGDLS and CDR2 YYNGEE. CDR3 in amino acids: CASSARTSGYNEQFF. The CDR3 bases are TGTGCCAGCAGCGCGCGGACTAGCGGCTACAATGAGCAGTTCTTC.

This clone was recorded a few times. The chain couples TRBV11-2 to TRBJ2-7; no clear D. V was pared by 1 base and J by 5 bases, with 9 bases between. Per germline, CDR1 SGHAT and CDR2 FQNNGV. The CDR3 runs to 13 residues. DNA for the CDR3: TGTGCCAGCAGCTTAGGGTACCGGGACGAGCAGTACTTC. It is translated as CASSLGYRDEQYF.

V usage is TRBV27 and J usage is TRBJ2-7, with no clear D. The CDR3 is 16 amino acids. V gave up 10 bases and J gave up 6 bases, with 28 bases separating them. Germline V gene lookup returns CDR1 MNHEY and CDR2 SMNVEV (reference sequence). This CDR3 is CANLTVNSRLSAEQYF. For the CDR3, the DNA is TGTGCCAATCTCACGGTGAACTCGCGTTTATCAGCCGAGCAGTACTTC.

The chain employs TRBV19 and TRBJ2-7, with TRBD2 matching over 8 bases. The CDR3 has 15 residues. Germline CDR1 reads LNHDA; CDR2 reads SQIVND (reference sequence). Trimming took 3 bases from V and 3 from J; bases not matched to a gene: 7. For the CDR3, the DNA is TGTGCCAGTAGTATGGCGGGGGGCGCGAGCTACGAGCAGTACTTC. Amino acids: CASSMAGGASYEQYF.

The V and J genes are TRBV4-2 and TRBJ2-1; D might be TRBD1 or TRBD2, each matching 6 bases. This CDR3 is 18 amino acids long. The V and J ends lost 1 base and 6 bases respectively, with 22 bases between them. CDR1 and CDR2 (germline): LGHNA, YNFKEQ. The CDR3 is CASSQGVRGAGQVNEQFF. As DNA, the CDR3 is TGTGCCAGCAGCCAAGGGGTGAGAGGCGCGGGACAAGTCAATGAGCAGTTCTTC.

The V call is TRBV7-9, the J call TRBJ2-2; D gene unclear. V dropped 7 bases and J dropped 4 bases, with 4 bases sitting between them. This CDR3 has 11 residues. Germline V gene data show CDR1 as SEHNR and CDR2 as FQNEAQ (reference sequence). CDR3 in DNA: TGTGCCAGCACCGTCACCGGGGAGCTGTTTTTT. Translating gives CASTVTGELFF. The whole variable domain, filled in from reference TRBV7-9 and TRBJ2-2, reads DTGVSQNPRHKITKRGQNVTFRCDPISEHNRLYWYRQTLGQGPEFLTYFQNEAQLEKSRLLSDRFSAERPKGSFSTLEIQRTEQGDSAMYLCASTVTGELFFGEGSRLTVL.

The chain couples TRBV28 to TRBJ2-2; 9 nucleotides align to TRBD1. CDR1 and CDR2 from the germline V gene are MDHEN and SYDVKM. The CDR3 has 16 amino acids. With 5 bases clipped from V and 7 bases from J, the junction kept 11 bases outside the gene matches. DNA for the CDR3: TGTGCCAGCAGTGCCCGGGACAGGGAGGGAGTCGGGGAGCTGTTTTTT. Translation gives CASSARDREGVGELFF.

This clone was detected once. V is TRBV29-1 and J is TRBJ2-5; 8 bases map to TRBD1. CDR3 size: 11 residues. V was pared by 7 bases and J by 7 bases, with 5 bases of the junction left unmatched. From germline, CDR1 is SQVTM and CDR2 ANQGSEA. As DNA, the CDR3 is TGCAGCGGGCAGGGGGCTGTGACCCAGTACTTC. Amino acid sequence: CSGQGAVTQYF.

The rearrangement links TRBV7-6 to TRBJ1-4; D perhaps matches TRBD1 (5 bases). There are 15 residues in the CDR3. V gave up 4 bases and J gave up 7 bases, with 16 bases separating them. Germline assignment: CDR1 SGHVS and CDR2 FNYEAQ. Here the CDR3 DNA reads TGTGCCAGCAGCTCGGGAGTAGGGGCGAGTGAAAAACTGTTTTTT. It specifies CASSSGVGASEKLFF.

The chain combines TRBV28 with TRBJ2-1; a possible D gene is TRBD1 (5 bases). CDR1 and CDR2 from the germline V gene are MDHEN and SYDVKM. The germline V and J ends were trimmed by 6 bases and 0 bases, with 15 bases remaining between them. The CDR3 is 16 residues long. Here the CDR3 reads CASSINRRSSYNEQFF. CDR3 bases: TGTGCCAGCAGCATAAACAGGCGGTCCTCCTACAATGAGCAGTTCTTC.

The rearrangement joins TRBV6-6 to TRBJ1-1; D gene uncertain. The CDR3 runs 14 residues. Trimming shortened V by 7 bases and J by 0 bases, and 12 bases separated the two germline ends. CDR1 is MNHNY and CDR2 is SVGAGI in the germline V gene (reference sequence). The CDR3 is CASTDGGLNTEAFF. Written as DNA, the CDR3 is TGTGCCAGCACAGACGGAGGACTGAACACTGAAGCTTTCTTT.

This clone was detected once. The chain has TRBV12-5 and TRBJ2-2, with TRBD1 as a possible D gene (6 bases). V was clipped by 6 bases and J by 1 base, with 12 bases between them. The CDR3 has 15 residues. CDR1 and CDR2 (germline): LGHNT, FRNRAP. CDR3 region: CASGPGAQNTGELFF. As DNA, the CDR3 is TGTGCTAGTGGCCCAGGGGCCCAGAACACCGGGGAGCTGTTTTTT. Combining the CDR3 with reference TRBV12-5 and TRBJ2-2 gives the whole variable domain DARVTQTPRHKVTEMGQEVTMRCQPILGHNTVFWYRQTMMQGLELLAYFRNRAPLDDSGMPKDRFSAEMPDATLATLKIQPSEPRDSAVYFCASGPGAQNTGELFFGEGSRLTVL.

This clone is a singleton in its sample. For the CDR3, the DNA is TGTGCCAGCAGCTCCCGTACAGGGGTTGAAGCTTTCTTT. It is translated as CASSSRTGVEAFF. The V gene is TRBV7-9, the J gene TRBJ1-1; TRBD1 agrees at 7 bases. CDR3 length equals 13 residues. Germline CDR1 reads SEHNR; CDR2 reads FQNEAQ (reference sequence). V lost 4 bases, J lost 7 bases, and 6 bases stayed unmatched.

The V gene is TRBV28, the J gene TRBJ2-5; D is perhaps TRBD1 or TRBD2 (5 bases each). The length of the CDR3 is 16 residues. Germline loops: CDR1 MDHEN, CDR2 SYDVKM. V was clipped by 7 bases and J by 7 bases, with 25 bases between them. CDR3 sequence (DNA): TGTGCCAGCACCCTCGGGGCAGGAGAAACCTTCAGGACCCAGTACTTC. This translates into CASTLGAGETFRTQYF.

This sequence joins TRBV11-2 and TRBJ2-5; no firm D call. Trimming left V 4 bases short and J 0 bases short, with 0 bases between. Germline lookup yields CDR1 SGHAT and CDR2 FQNNGV. The CDR3 runs 11 residues. CDR3 DNA: TGTGCCAGCAGCTACCAAGAGACCCAGTACTTC. It is translated as CASSYQETQYF.

The gene calls are TRBV11-2 and TRBJ2-2; possible D gene TRBD2, 5 bases. The CDR3 contains 16 residues. V was cut by 1 base and J by 4 bases, with 13 bases left in between. CDR1 is SGHAT, CDR2 FQNNGV, per germline. CDR3 nucleotide sequence: TGTGCCAGCAGCTTAGCCGGGGTGGTCGGCACCGGGGAGCTGTTTTTT. Protein product: CASSLAGVVGTGELFF.

The V call is TRBV19, the J call TRBJ1-5; a possible D gene is TRBD1 (6 bases). Trimming removed 4 bases from V and 5 bases from J, with 9 bases in between. This CDR3 has 13 residues. Germline V gene sequence: CDR1 LNHDA, CDR2 SQIVND (reference sequence). The CDR3: CASSRTAYQPQHF. CDR3 in DNA: TGTGCCAGTAGTAGGACAGCATATCAGCCCCAGCATTTT.

The rearrangement links TRBV27 to TRBJ2-1; perhaps TRBD2 as D (6 bases). Trimming left V 3 bases short and J 1 base short, with 10 bases between. The germline CDR1 and CDR2 sequences are MNHEY and SMNVEV (reference sequence). The CDR3 length is 15 residues. CDR3 DNA sequence: TGTGCCAGCAGTTTCTCGGGGGAATCCTACAATGAGCAGTTCTTC. It translates to CASSFSGESYNEQFF.

The CDR3 spells CATALIGTGSYEQYF. The CDR3, as DNA: TGTGCCACTGCACTCATCGGGACAGGCTCCTACGAGCAGTACTTC. The J gene is TRBJ2-7, the V gene TRBV6-1; 8 bases agree with TRBD1. Per the germline V gene, CDR1 is MNHNS and CDR2 is SASEGT. The V segment lost 10 bases and the J segment 0 bases; nucleotides outside the gene matches: 11. This CDR3 is built from 15 residues.

This chain links TRBV4-3 with TRBJ2-3; D might be TRBD2 (6 bases). The CDR3 covers 16 residues. Germline V CDR1 and CDR2: LGHNA, YSLEER. V gave up 4 bases and J gave up 1 base, with 15 bases separating them. The CDR3 loop reads CASSPRAEGGTDTQYF. The CDR3 DNA is TGCGCCAGCAGCCCGAGAGCGGAGGGAGGCACAGATACGCAGTATTTT.

This CDR3 is CASSPTDRGQYGYTF. Written as DNA, the CDR3 is TGTGCCAGCAGTCCCACGGACAGGGGACAGTATGGCTACACCTTC. The chain recombines TRBV6-5 with TRBJ1-2; 9 nucleotides line up with TRBD1. With V trimmed by 5 bases and J by 5 bases, 9 bases remained unmatched. The CDR3 consists of 15 residues. In germline, CDR1 is MNHEY, CDR2 SVGAGI.

CDR3 in amino acids: CASSLAGDYNEQFF. In nucleotides, the CDR3 is TGTGCCAGCAGCTTAGCAGGGGACTACAATGAGCAGTTCTTC. V usage is TRBV7-6 and J usage is TRBJ2-1, with D maybe TRBD1 (5 bases). V lost 0 bases, J lost 3 bases, and 6 bases lay in between. The germline V gene encodes CDR1 SGHVS and CDR2 FNYEAQ. This CDR3 comprises 14 residues.

The V and J genes are TRBV14 and TRBJ2-5; D unresolved. CDR3 length: 14 amino acids. The V and J ends lost 0 bases and 5 bases respectively, with 10 bases between them. Germline CDR1 is SGHDN and CDR2 is FVKESK. The CDR3, as DNA: TGTGCCAGCAGCCAAGATCCCGAGAGGGAGACCCAGTACTTC. Protein product: CASSQDPERETQYF.

The CDR3 loop reads CASIEREGHADTQYF. For the CDR3, the DNA is TGTGCCAGCATTGAGCGGGAGGGCCACGCAGATACGCAGTATTTT. This chain connects TRBV7-9 to TRBJ2-3, with TRBD2 identical over 10 bases. Losses at the gene ends were 7 bases for V and 4 bases for J; bases not matched to a gene: 8. CDR1 SEHNR and CDR2 FQNEAQ come from the germline V gene (reference sequence). This CDR3 has 15 amino acids.